What follows are 11 T cell receptor beta chains derived from one specimen sequenced in a study of OX40 agonist ivuxolimab in advanced cancers. The table came from immunoSEQ multiplex PCR; TCRdb's copy has only in-frame clones and leaves some out. The data hold about 49,000 clones, with about 75% observed a single time. The source material was CD4+ or CD8+ T cells sorted from blood, sampled in a trial of the OX40 agonist ivuxolimab. All receptors come from an adult with an advanced solid tumor such as melanoma, head and neck, liver or kidney cancer.

The chain couples TRBV30 to TRBJ2-7, with TRBD1 as a possible D gene (6 bases). The CDR3 consists of 15 residues. Germline CDR1 reads GTSNPN; CDR2 reads SVGIG (reference sequence). V was cut by 1 base and J by 2 bases, with 15 bases left in between. CDR3 protein: CAWSAQGRGPYEQYF. In nucleotides, the CDR3 is TGTGCCTGGAGTGCCCAAGGCAGGGGCCCCTACGAGCAGTACTTC.

The CDR3 loop reads CASSLGTSGSNEQYF. The CDR3 DNA follows: TGTGCCAGCAGCTTGGGCACTAGCGGGAGCAACGAGCAGTACTTC. The V call is TRBV7-2, the J call TRBJ2-7, with 11 bases lining up with TRBD2. From germline, CDR1 is SGHTA and CDR2 FQGNSA. The junction had 6 bases not matched to a gene; V was cut back by 3 bases and J by 5 bases. The CDR3 has 15 residues.

The rearrangement links TRBV9 to TRBJ2-1, with a possible D match to TRBD1 (6 bases). The V gene's germline CDR1 is SGDLS and CDR2 YYNGEE. The CDR3 loop spans 17 amino acids. Between the trimmed V and J ends, which lost 0 bases and 0 bases, there was a span of 13 bases. The CDR3 loop reads CASSVDPGQHSYNEQFF. In DNA form, the CDR3 reads TGTGCCAGCAGCGTAGACCCGGGACAACACTCCTACAATGAGCAGTTCTTC.

The chain recombines TRBV7-6 with TRBJ2-2; the match to TRBD2 covers 12 bases. With 5 bases clipped from V and 8 bases from J, the junction kept 6 bases outside the gene matches. The germline gives CDR1 SGHVS, CDR2 FNYEAQ. There are 15 residues in the CDR3. CDR3 in amino acids: CASSRLAGDSGELFF. In DNA form, the CDR3 reads TGTGCCAGCAGCCGACTAGCGGGAGATTCGGGGGAGCTGTTTTTT.

V gene TRBV9 combines with J gene TRBJ1-2, with D possibly TRBD1 on 5 matching bases. This CDR3 comprises 15 residues. The V gene lost 0 bases and the J gene lost 7 bases, with 16 bases spanning the gap. Germline CDR1 SGDLS, CDR2 YYNGEE. The DNA of the CDR3 is TGTGCCAGCAGCGTAGAGAATCCGTGGCAGGGTGGCTACACCTTC. Translation gives CASSVENPWQGGYTF.

The chain employs TRBV28 and TRBJ1-3, with D perhaps TRBD1 (5 bases). Germline assignment: CDR1 MDHEN and CDR2 SYDVKM. This CDR3 is 16 amino acids long. Trimming removed 5 bases at V and 2 bases at J, with 16 bases between. The CDR3 is CASSPGGGTTGNTIYF. CDR3 coding DNA: TGTGCCAGCAGTCCCGGGGGTGGCACTACTGGAAACACCATATATTTT. Using reference TRBV28 and TRBJ1-3 for the parts outside the CDR3, the full variable domain is DVKVTQSSRYLVKRTGEKVFLECVQDMDHENMFWYRQDPGLGLRLIYFSYDVKMKEKGDIPEGYSVSREKKERFSLILESASTNQTSMYLCASSPGGGTTGNTIYFGEGSWLTVV.

This sequence joins TRBV19 and TRBJ2-7; TRBD1 might be the D (5 bases). V was shortened by 2 bases and J by 1 base, with 12 bases between the two germline ends. Germline-derived CDR1 and CDR2 are LNHDA and SQIVND (reference sequence). CDR3 size: 15 residues. The CDR3: CASSIQGIPSYEQYF. CDR3 nucleotide sequence: TGTGCCAGTAGTATACAGGGAATCCCTTCCTACGAGCAGTACTTC.

This clone was found once. The V and J genes are TRBV7-9 and TRBJ1-1; tentatively, D is TRBD1 (5 bases). Germline loops: CDR1 SEHNR, CDR2 FQNEAQ (reference sequence). CDR3 length: 15 residues. V lost 5 bases, J lost 0 bases, and 13 bases lay in between. The CDR3 DNA follows: TGTGCCAGCAGCGGGTCCAGGGTTTTGAACACTGAAGCTTTCTTT. This translates into CASSGSRVLNTEAFF.

The V call is TRBV30, the J call TRBJ1-3, with D possibly matching TRBD1 (6 bases). Germline CDR1 and CDR2: GTSNPN and SVGIG (reference sequence). The CDR3 is made up of 12 amino acids. Trimming removed 3 bases at V and 5 bases at J, with 8 bases between. The CDR3 DNA is TGTGCCTGGAGGGACAGTAGAAACACCATATATTTT. This translates into CAWRDSRNTIYF.

V gene TRBV23-1 combines with J gene TRBJ1-4; D possibly corresponds to TRBD1 (5 bases). TRBV23-1 is labeled an ORF, and its function is uncertain. V dropped 4 bases and J dropped 7 bases, with 31 bases sitting between them. The CDR3 consists of 20 residues. CDR3 protein: CASSRVPGRDSSPSCEKLFF. CDR3 DNA: TGCGCCAGCAGTCGGGTCCCCGGGCGGGACTCATCACCCTCGTGTGAAAAACTGTTTTTT.

The genes are TRBV10-3 and TRBJ1-2; 9 positions match TRBD1. The V gene's germline CDR1 is ENHRY and CDR2 SYGVKD. The V and J ends lost 0 bases and 6 bases, in that order; junction bases with no gene match: 5. This CDR3 has 15 amino acids. CDR3 nucleotide sequence: TGTGCCATCAGTGAGTCGGCGGGACAGGGCCATGGCTACACCTTC. It translates to CAISESAGQGHGYTF.